The 20 T cell receptor beta chains below all came from one sample that was sequenced in a study of T cells in localized non-small cell lung cancer. Some clones are missing from TCRdb's copy, which holds only in-frame ones; the method was immunoSEQ multiplex PCR. The data contain approximately 3,000 clones, roughly 31% of them singletons. The sample was normal lung tissue next to the tumor, taken before any cancer treatment. The receptors shown here come from a male donor at least 60 years old with stage I squamous cell lung carcinoma.

The table lists this clone with a few counts. This sequence joins TRBV11-3 and TRBJ2-2; D assignment may be TRBD1 or TRBD2 (5 bases each). Trimming left V 5 bases short and J 4 bases short, with 14 bases between. CDR1 and CDR2 from the germline V gene are SGHNT and YENEEA. The length of the CDR3 is 15 residues. The CDR3, as DNA: TGTGCCAGCAGCGCCCGGGACGGGGTCACCGGGGAGCTGTTTTTT. It codes for CASSARDGVTGELFF.

V gene TRBV11-3 combines with J gene TRBJ2-7; 7 bases line up with TRBD1. Germline V gene sequence: CDR1 SGHNT, CDR2 YENEEA. Trimming at V came to 5 bases and at J to 2 bases, leaving 6 bases not matched to a gene. The CDR3 runs 14 residues. CDR3 bases: TGTGCCAGCAGCCGCCAGGGACAGCCCTACGAGCAGTACTTC. Its translation is CASSRQGQPYEQYF.

The gene calls are TRBV11-3 and TRBJ2-3; TRBD2 aligns across 9 bases. The V and J ends lost 3 bases and 2 bases, in that order; junction bases with no gene match: 9. This CDR3 region has 17 residues. Germline loops: CDR1 SGHNT, CDR2 YENEEA. CDR3 residues: CASSLRLAGGPTDTQYF. The CDR3 DNA sequence: TGTGCCAGCAGCTTGCGCCTGGCGGGGGGGCCCACAGATACGCAGTATTTT.

The sample holds a few counts of this clone. Mismatch with germline at one junction end may stem from a read error. The chain is built from TRBV11-3 and TRBJ2-2; D perhaps matches TRBD1 (6 bases). Germline CDR1 is SGHNT and CDR2 is YENEEA. The CDR3 loop spans 16 amino acids. Written as DNA, the CDR3 is TGTGCCAGCAGCTTATTTGGGCAGGGGAACACTGGGGAGCTGTTTTTT. Translated: CASSLFGQGNTGELFF.

The genes are TRBV19 and TRBJ1-4, with D uncertain. V lost 3 bases and J lost 8, with 7 bases in between. CDR3 length: 12 amino acids. CDR1 and CDR2 from the germline V gene are LNHDA and SQIVND (reference sequence). In nucleotides, the CDR3 is TGTGCCAGTAGTATTCTAGGCGAAAAACTGTTTTTT. It yields the protein CASSILGEKLFF.

This clone was picked up a small number of times. The chain joins TRBV10-3 to TRBJ2-3; TRBD2 is a possible D gene (6 bases). V dropped 0 bases and J dropped 14 bases, with 18 bases sitting between them. The germline gives CDR1 ENHRY, CDR2 SYGVKD. The length of the CDR3 is 14 residues. The CDR3 loop reads CAISESSELAPRYF. The DNA for the CDR3 is TGTGCCATCAGTGAGTCGTCCGAACTAGCCCCCCGGTATTTT.

The sample holds many counts of this clone. The rearrangement uses TRBV11-3 and TRBJ1-1; D is ambiguous. Germline V gene data show CDR1 as SGHNT and CDR2 as YENEEA. The CDR3 is 15 residues long. V was pared by 3 bases and J by 0 bases, with 11 bases between. The CDR3 DNA reads as TGTGCCAGCAGCTTCAAGGCAGGAATGAACACTGAAGCTTTCTTT. This codes for CASSFKAGMNTEAFF.

The genes are TRBV7-6 and TRBJ1-6; D is ambiguous. CDR1 is SGHVS, CDR2 FNYEAQ, per germline. The CDR3 spans 16 residues. V was clipped by 3 bases and J by 1 base, with 10 bases between them. The CDR3 sequence is CASSLVVVSYNSPLHF. CDR3 nucleotides: TGTGCCAGCAGCTTGGTTGTGGTTTCCTATAATTCACCCCTCCACTTT.

The V and J genes are TRBV11-3 and TRBJ2-1, with 10 bases lining up with TRBD2. The junction had 1 base not matched to a gene; V was cut back by 5 bases and J by 3 bases. The CDR3 is 14 residues long. Germline-derived CDR1 and CDR2 are SGHNT and YENEEA. CDR3 nucleotides: TGTGCCAGCAGCCGGACTAGCGGCTACAATGAGCAGTTCTTC. Protein: CASSRTSGYNEQFF.

J is TRBJ1-2 and V is TRBV18, with D unresolved. Looked up from germline, CDR1 is KGHSH and CDR2 is LQKENI. The length of the CDR3 is 16 residues. V was trimmed by 4 bases and J by 0 bases, leaving 15 bases between them. This chain's CDR3 is CASSQGIGRANYGYTF. Written as DNA, the CDR3 is TGTGCCAGCTCACAAGGGATAGGCAGAGCTAACTATGGCTACACCTTC.

This chain links TRBV6-8 with TRBJ1-5, with a possible D match to TRBD1 (5 bases). V was cut by 5 bases and J by 4 bases, with 21 bases left in between. The CDR3 has 17 amino acids. Germline V gene sequence: CDR1 MNHGY, CDR2 SAAAGT. The CDR3 sequence is CASSVGHRGAGNQPQHF. As DNA, the CDR3 is TGTGCCAGCAGTGTAGGTCACAGAGGGGCTGGGAATCAGCCCCAGCATTTT.

By its share, this clone is medium-sized. The chain is built from TRBV11-3 and TRBJ2-1; the D is unclear. The V end was cut by 5 bases, the J end by 6 bases, with 14 bases between. There are 14 residues in the CDR3. CDR1 is SGHNT and CDR2 is YENEEA in the germline V gene. The CDR3 DNA is TGTGCCAGCAGCCTCTCTGGTGGTTCCAATGAGCAGTTCTTC. It yields the protein CASSLSGGSNEQFF. Variable domain in full (rest from reference TRBV11-3 and TRBJ2-1): EAGVVQSPRYKIIEKKQPVAFWCNPISGHNTLYWYLQNLGQGPELLIRYENEEAVDDSQLPKDRFSAERLKGVDSTLKIQPAELGDSAVYLCASSLSGGSNEQFFGPGTRLTVL.

This clone has just a few counts. The chain joins TRBV11-3 to TRBJ2-3; TRBD1 aligns across 8 bases. Germline CDR1 reads SGHNT; CDR2 reads YENEEA. This CDR3 has 16 residues. V was pared by 2 bases and J by 4 bases, with 8 bases of the junction left unmatched. In DNA form, the CDR3 reads TGTGCCAGCAGCTTAAATGCAGGGGGCATGGCAGATACGCAGTATTTT. Protein: CASSLNAGGMADTQYF.

The V call is TRBV18, the J call TRBJ1-2, with D hard to call. Germline lookup yields CDR1 KGHSH and CDR2 LQKENI. The CDR3 extends over 14 amino acids. Deletions cut 2 bases from V and 4 bases from J, with 11 bases between. CDR3 nucleotide sequence: TGTGCCAGCTCACCAGAGGCGGGGAGCTATGGCTACACCTTC. Translation: CASSPEAGSYGYTF.

The rearrangement links TRBV11-3 to TRBJ1-1; unclear D gene. The V end lost 5 bases, the J end lost 4 bases, and 26 bases lay between the germline ends. CDR3 size: 18 residues. Germline V gene lookup returns CDR1 SGHNT and CDR2 YENEEA. The CDR3 DNA reads TGTGCCAGCAGCCCCCCGTTGTCTTGGAGGGCGATTCCCACTGAAGCTTTCTTT. It encodes CASSPPLSWRAIPTEAFF.

The chain carries TRBV9 and TRBJ1-4, with a possible D match to TRBD1 (6 bases). The germline CDR1 and CDR2 sequences are SGDLS and YYNGEE. The CDR3 sequence is 15 residues long. V lost 3 bases and J 0 bases, leaving 9 bases between the germline ends. CDR3 loop: CASSGTDPTNEKLFF. The CDR3 nucleotides are TGTGCCAGCAGCGGGACAGATCCAACTAATGAAAAACTGTTTTTT.

The V gene is TRBV10-2, the J gene TRBJ2-7; 10 bases agree with TRBD1. V lost 8 bases to trimming and J lost 6 bases; unmatched junction nucleotides: 7. Looked up from germline, CDR1 is WSHSY and CDR2 is SAAADI. The CDR3 is 13 amino acids. CDR3 in DNA: TGCGCCAGCCTTCCGGGACAGGGGCGCGAGCAGTACTTC. Translating it yields CASLPGQGREQYF.

The CDR3 region has the DNA TGTGCCAGCAAAGCCGGGACAGGGGGATTTATTACTGAAAACACCATATATTTT. Protein sequence: CASKAGTGGFITENTIYF. J is TRBJ1-3 and V is TRBV12-5; 11 bases are shared with TRBD1. Germline CDR1 LGHNT, CDR2 FRNRAP. The CDR3 extends over 18 amino acids.

The chain carries TRBV6-8 and TRBJ1-1; D possibly corresponds to TRBD1 (5 bases). Germline V gene data show CDR1 as MNHGY and CDR2 as SAAAGT. This CDR3 is 14 amino acids long. Trimming took 5 bases from V and 1 from J, leaving 11 bases between them. CDR3 loop: CASSETASNTEAFF. The CDR3 DNA sequence: TGTGCCAGCAGTGAGACAGCGTCGAACACTGAAGCTTTCTTT.

By share of the sample, this clone is medium-sized. V is TRBV11-3 and J is TRBJ2-1; D possibly corresponds to TRBD1 (6 bases). Germline CDR1 and CDR2: SGHNT and YENEEA. V gave up 3 bases and J gave up 5 bases, with 11 bases separating them. The CDR3 runs 14 residues. Here the CDR3 DNA reads TGTGCCAGCAGCTTTCGCAGGGGCGACAATGAGCAGTTCTTC. It codes for CASSFRRGDNEQFF.